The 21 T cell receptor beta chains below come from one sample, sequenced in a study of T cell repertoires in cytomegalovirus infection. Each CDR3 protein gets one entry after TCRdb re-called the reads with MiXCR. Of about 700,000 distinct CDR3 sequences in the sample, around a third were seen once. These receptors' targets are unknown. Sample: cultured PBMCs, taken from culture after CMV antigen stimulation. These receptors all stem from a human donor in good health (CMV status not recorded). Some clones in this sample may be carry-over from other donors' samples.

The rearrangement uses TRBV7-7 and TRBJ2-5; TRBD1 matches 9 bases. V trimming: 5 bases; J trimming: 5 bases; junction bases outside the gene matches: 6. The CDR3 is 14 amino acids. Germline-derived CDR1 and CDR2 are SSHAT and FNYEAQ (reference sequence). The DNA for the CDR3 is TGTGCCAGCAGCAAGGGACAGGGATCGGAGACCCAGTACTTC. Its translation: CASSKGQGSETQYF.

The CDR3 DNA follows: TGCAGTGCGGATCCAAGGGGCAGGAGCTCCTACGAGCAGTACTTC. Encoded protein: CSADPRGRSSYEQYF. This chain uses TRBV20-1 with TRBJ2-7; D perhaps matches TRBD1 (5 bases). The CDR3 length is 15 residues. From germline, CDR1 is DFQATT and CDR2 SNEGSKA (reference sequence). V was trimmed by 6 bases and J by 0 bases, leaving 18 bases between them.

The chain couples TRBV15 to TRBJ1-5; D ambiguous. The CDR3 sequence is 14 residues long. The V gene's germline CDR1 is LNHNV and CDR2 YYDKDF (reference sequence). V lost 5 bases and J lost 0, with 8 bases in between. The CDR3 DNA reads TGTGCCACCAGCCCAGCGTATAGCAATCAGCCCCAGCATTTT. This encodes CATSPAYSNQPQHF. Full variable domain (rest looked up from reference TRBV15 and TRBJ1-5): DAMVIQNPRYQVTQFGKPVTLSCSQTLNHNVMYWYQQKSSQAPKLLFHYYDKDFNNEADTPDNFQSRRPNTSFCFLDIRSPGLGDTAMYLCATSPAYSNQPQHFGDGTRLSIL.

The CDR3: CASSQGGPRGLAKNIQYF. The CDR3 DNA follows: TGCGCCAGCAGCCAAGGTGGGCCCCGGGGTTTAGCCAAAAACATTCAGTACTTC. The V gene is TRBV4-1, the J gene TRBJ2-4; a possible D gene is TRBD2 (5 bases). Trimming cost V 1 base and J 0 bases, with 16 bases left between them. The CDR3 has 18 amino acids. Per the germline V gene, CDR1 is MGHRA and CDR2 is YSYEKL.

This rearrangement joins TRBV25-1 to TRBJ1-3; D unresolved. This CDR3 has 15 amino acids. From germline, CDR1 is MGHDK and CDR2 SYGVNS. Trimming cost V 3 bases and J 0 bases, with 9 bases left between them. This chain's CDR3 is CASSDPASSGNTIYF. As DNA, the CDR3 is TGTGCCAGCAGTGATCCGGCTAGCTCTGGAAACACCATATATTTT.

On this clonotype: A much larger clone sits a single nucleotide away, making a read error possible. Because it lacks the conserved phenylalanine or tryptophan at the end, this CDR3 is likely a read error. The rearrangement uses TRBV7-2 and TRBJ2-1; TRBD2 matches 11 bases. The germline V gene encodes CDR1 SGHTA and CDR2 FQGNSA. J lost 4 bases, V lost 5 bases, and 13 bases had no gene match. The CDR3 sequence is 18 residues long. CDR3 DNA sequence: TGTGCCAGCAGCCACGACCTCGGACTAGCGGGCCCGTACAATGAGCAGTTCGTC. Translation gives CASSHDLGLAGPYNEQFV.

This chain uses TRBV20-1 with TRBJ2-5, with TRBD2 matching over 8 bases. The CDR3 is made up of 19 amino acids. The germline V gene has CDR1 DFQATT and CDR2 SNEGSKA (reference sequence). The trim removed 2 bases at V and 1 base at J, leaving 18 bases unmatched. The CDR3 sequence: CSARRRTSGPSGGQETQYF. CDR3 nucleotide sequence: TGCAGTGCTAGACGGAGGACCAGCGGGCCCAGCGGGGGCCAAGAGACCCAGTACTTC.

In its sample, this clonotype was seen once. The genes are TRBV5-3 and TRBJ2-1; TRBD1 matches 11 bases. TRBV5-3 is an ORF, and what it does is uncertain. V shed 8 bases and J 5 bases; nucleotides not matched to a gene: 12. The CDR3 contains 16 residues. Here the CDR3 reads CASSPVGTGGDNEQFF. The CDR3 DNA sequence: TGTGCCAGCAGCCCTGTAGGGACAGGGGGTGACAATGAGCAGTTCTTC.

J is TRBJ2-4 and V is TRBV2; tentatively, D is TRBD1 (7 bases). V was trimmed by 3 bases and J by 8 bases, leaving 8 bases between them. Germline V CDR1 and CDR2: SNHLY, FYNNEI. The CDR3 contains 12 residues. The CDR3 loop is CASSDRGDIQYF. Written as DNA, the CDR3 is TGTGCCAGCAGTGACAGGGGGGACATTCAGTACTTC.

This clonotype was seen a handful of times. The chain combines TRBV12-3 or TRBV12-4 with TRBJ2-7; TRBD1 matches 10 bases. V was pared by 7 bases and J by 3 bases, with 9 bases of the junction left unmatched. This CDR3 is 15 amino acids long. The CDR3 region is CASIWGGQGIYEQYF. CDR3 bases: TGTGCCAGCATTTGGGGGGGACAGGGGATCTACGAGCAGTACTTC.

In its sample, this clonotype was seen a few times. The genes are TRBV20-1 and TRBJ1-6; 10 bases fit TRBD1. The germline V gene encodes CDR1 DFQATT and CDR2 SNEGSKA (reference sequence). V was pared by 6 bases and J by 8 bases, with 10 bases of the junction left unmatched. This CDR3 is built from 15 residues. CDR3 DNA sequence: TGCAGTGCCTCCGGGACAGGGGTTTCTGATTCACCCCTCCACTTT. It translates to CSASGTGVSDSPLHF.

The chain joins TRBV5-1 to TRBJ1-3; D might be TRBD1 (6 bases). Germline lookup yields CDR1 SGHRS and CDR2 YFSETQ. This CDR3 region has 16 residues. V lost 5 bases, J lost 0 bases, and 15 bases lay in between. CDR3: CASSSGTPNSGNTIYF. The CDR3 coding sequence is TGCGCCAGCAGTTCCGGGACACCAAACTCTGGAAACACCATATATTTT.

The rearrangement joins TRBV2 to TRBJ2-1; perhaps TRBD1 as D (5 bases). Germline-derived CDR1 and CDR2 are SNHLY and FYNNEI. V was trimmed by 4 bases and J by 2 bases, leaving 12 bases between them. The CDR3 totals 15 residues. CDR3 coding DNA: TGTGCCAGCAGTGCTCATAAAGGGGCCTACAATGAGCAGTTCTTC. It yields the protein CASSAHKGAYNEQFF.

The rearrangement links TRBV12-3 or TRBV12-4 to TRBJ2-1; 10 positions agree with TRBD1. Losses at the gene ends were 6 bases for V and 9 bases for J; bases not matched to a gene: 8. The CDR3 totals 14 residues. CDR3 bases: TGTGCCAGCAGGCCGGGACAGGGGTATGGTGAGCAGTTCTTC. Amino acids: CASRPGQGYGEQFF.

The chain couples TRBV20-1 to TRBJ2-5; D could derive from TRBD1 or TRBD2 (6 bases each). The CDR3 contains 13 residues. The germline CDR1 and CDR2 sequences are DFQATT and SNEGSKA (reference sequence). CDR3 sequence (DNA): TGCAGCGCGACAGGAGGGAGACAAGAGACCCAGTACTTC. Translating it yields CSATGGRQETQYF.

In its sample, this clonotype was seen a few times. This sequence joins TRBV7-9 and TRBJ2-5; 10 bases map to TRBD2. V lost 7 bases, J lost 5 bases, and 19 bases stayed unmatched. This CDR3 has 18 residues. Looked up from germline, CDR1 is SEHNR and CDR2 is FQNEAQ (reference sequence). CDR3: CASTPPGLALNRRETQYF. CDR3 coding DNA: TGTGCCAGCACTCCTCCGGGACTAGCGCTAAATCGGAGGGAGACCCAGTACTTC.

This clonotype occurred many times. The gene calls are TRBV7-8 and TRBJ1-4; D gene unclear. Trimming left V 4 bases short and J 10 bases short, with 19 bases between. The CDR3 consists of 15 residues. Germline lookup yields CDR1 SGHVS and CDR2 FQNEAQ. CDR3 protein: CASSSTDAVRAKLFF. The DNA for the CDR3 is TGTGCCAGCAGCTCGACGGATGCCGTGCGTGCAAAACTGTTTTTT.

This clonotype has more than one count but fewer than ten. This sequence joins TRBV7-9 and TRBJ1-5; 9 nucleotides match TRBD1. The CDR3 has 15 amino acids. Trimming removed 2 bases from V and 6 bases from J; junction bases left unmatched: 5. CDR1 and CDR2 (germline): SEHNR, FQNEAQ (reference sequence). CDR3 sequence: CASSLTGTGIQPQHF. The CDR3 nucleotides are TGTGCCAGCAGCTTAACCGGGACAGGGATTCAGCCCCAGCATTTT.

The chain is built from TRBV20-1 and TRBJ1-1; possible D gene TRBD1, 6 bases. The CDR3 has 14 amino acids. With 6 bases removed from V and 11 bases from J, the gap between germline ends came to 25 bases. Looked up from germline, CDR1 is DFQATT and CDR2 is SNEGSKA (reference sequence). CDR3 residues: CSAGDFTGSIGAFF. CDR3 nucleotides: TGCAGTGCGGGAGACTTCACAGGGTCCATAGGGGCTTTCTTT.

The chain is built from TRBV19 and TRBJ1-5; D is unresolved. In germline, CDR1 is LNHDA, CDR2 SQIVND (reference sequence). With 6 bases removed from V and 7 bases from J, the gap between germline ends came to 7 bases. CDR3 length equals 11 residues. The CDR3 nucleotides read TGTGCCAGTAGAAGCGGGCAGCCCCAGCATTTT. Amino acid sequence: CASRSGQPQHF.

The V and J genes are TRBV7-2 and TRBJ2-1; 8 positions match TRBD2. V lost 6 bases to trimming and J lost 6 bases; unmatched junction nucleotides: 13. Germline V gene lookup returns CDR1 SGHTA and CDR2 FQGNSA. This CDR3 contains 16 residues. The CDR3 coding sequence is TGTGCCAGCAGGCAGCCCGGGACTAGTGAGAGCAATGAGCAGTTCTTC. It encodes CASRQPGTSESNEQFF.